The 20 T cell receptor beta chains below all came from one sample that was sequenced in a study of somatic mutations in cytotoxic T cells in rheumatoid arthritis. TCRdb's copy holds only in-frame clones and misses some; the assay was immunoSEQ multiplex PCR. The sample lists approximately 9,800 clones, about four fifths occurring once. Sequencing used CD8+ T cells sorted from blood. The receptors originated from a woman between 45 and 65 years old in good health.

CDR3 loop: CASSLDRGYEQYF. The CDR3 DNA reads as TGTGCCAGCAGTCTGGACAGGGGGTACGAGCAGTACTTC. The chain joins TRBV28 to TRBJ2-7; TRBD1 matches at 10 bases. This CDR3 contains 13 residues. V shed 5 bases, J shed 4 bases, and the junction held 2 bases outside the gene matches. Germline V CDR1 and CDR2: MDHEN, SYDVKM.

The chain has TRBV6-1 and TRBJ2-7, with TRBD2 matching over 8 bases. This CDR3 has 14 residues. Losses at the gene ends were 7 bases for V and 3 bases for J; bases not matched to a gene: 8. CDR1 is MNHNS, CDR2 SASEGT, per germline. CDR3 residues: CASNGLAEYYEQYF. The CDR3 region has the DNA TGTGCCAGCAACGGACTAGCAGAGTACTACGAGCAGTACTTC.

This clone has more than one count but fewer than ten. In nucleotides, the CDR3 is TGTGCCAGCAGCTCGGGACAGGGGGACGAGCAGTACTTC. Protein: CASSSGQGDEQYF. The chain has TRBV7-9 and TRBJ2-7; 11 nucleotides line up with TRBD1. The ends lost 4 bases at V and 5 bases at J; junction bases unmatched: 1. Germline V gene lookup returns CDR1 SEHNR and CDR2 FQNEAQ (reference sequence). This CDR3 contains 13 residues.

This sequence joins TRBV2 and TRBJ1-3; D remains unclear. Germline CDR1 is SNHLY and CDR2 is FYNNEI. With 4 bases removed from V and 0 bases from J, the gap between germline ends came to 10 bases. The CDR3 is 15 amino acids. CDR3 DNA sequence: TGTGCCAGCAGTGGGGCAGGCCTCTCTGGAAACACCATATATTTT. This sequence encodes CASSGAGLSGNTIYF. The whole variable domain, filled in from reference TRBV2 and TRBJ1-3, reads EPEVTQTPSHQVTQMGQEVILRCVPISNHLYFYWYRQILGQKVEFLVSFYNNEISEKSEIFDDQFSVERPDGSNFTLKIRSTKLEDSAMYFCASSGAGLSGNTIYFGEGSWLTVV.

Only one count was recorded for this clone. The chain couples TRBV5-4 to TRBJ2-7, with 9 bases aligning to TRBD1. The CDR3 extends over 13 amino acids. Germline loops: CDR1 SGHNT, CDR2 YYREEE (reference sequence). The V gene end was trimmed by 3 bases and the J gene end by 4 bases; junction bases not matched to a gene: 2. CDR3 nucleotides: TGTGCCAGCAGCTGGGGACAGGGATACGAGCAGTACTTC. This gives the protein CASSWGQGYEQYF.

The chain has TRBV6-6 and TRBJ2-2, with D hard to call. Germline V lookup: CDR1 MNHNY, CDR2 SVGAGI (reference sequence). The V gene lost 6 bases and the J gene lost 5 bases, with 16 bases spanning the gap. This CDR3 is built from 15 residues. CDR3 nucleotide sequence: TGTGCCAGCAGCCTAGACCCGGAAAGGACCGGGGAGCTGTTTTTT. Protein: CASSLDPERTGELFF.

This clone has just a few counts. The rearrangement joins TRBV4-2 to TRBJ1-2; 12 bases are a match to TRBD1. Per germline, CDR1 LGHNA and CDR2 YNFKEQ. The V and J ends lost 0 bases and 7 bases, in that order; junction bases with no gene match: 3. CDR3 length: 15 residues. Here the CDR3 reads CASSQDRDRGPGYTF. The CDR3 coding sequence is TGTGCCAGCAGCCAAGATAGGGACAGGGGGCCTGGCTACACCTTC.

V is TRBV4-1 and J is TRBJ2-3, with a weak D call TRBD2 (6 bases). Trimming removed 1 base at V and 2 bases at J, with 19 bases between. The CDR3 extends over 18 amino acids. Germline V gives CDR1 MGHRA, CDR2 YSYEKL. CDR3 amino acids: CASSQGPAGTPTTDTQYF. Here the CDR3 DNA reads TGCGCCAGCAGCCAAGGCCCCGCCGGGACTCCTACCACAGATACGCAGTATTTT.

This rearrangement joins TRBV2 to TRBJ1-1; the D is unclear. CDR3 length: 16 amino acids. Looked up from germline, CDR1 is SNHLY and CDR2 is FYNNEI. V was cut by 0 bases and J by 1 base, with 12 bases left in between. The CDR3, as DNA: TGTGCCAGCAGTGAAGCGGATGAGGGTCCGAACACTGAAGCTTTCTTT. Protein sequence: CASSEADEGPNTEAFF. Complete variable domain (other parts from reference TRBV2 and TRBJ1-1): EPEVTQTPSHQVTQMGQEVILRCVPISNHLYFYWYRQILGQKVEFLVSFYNNEISEKSEIFDDQFSVERPDGSNFTLKIRSTKLEDSAMYFCASSEADEGPNTEAFFGQGTRLTVV.

This clone was seen a single time. This chain uses TRBV7-9 with TRBJ2-3; D possibly corresponds to TRBD2 (7 bases). Trimming took 4 bases from V and 4 from J, leaving 18 bases between them. This CDR3 comprises 16 residues. The germline V gene encodes CDR1 SEHNR and CDR2 FQNEAQ (reference sequence). CDR3 residues: CASSSNRVGGADTQYF. CDR3 bases: TGTGCCAGCAGCTCGAACAGGGTGGGGGGGGCAGATACGCAGTATTTT. Based on the CDR3 plus reference TRBV7-9 and TRBJ2-3, the full variable domain is DTGVSQNPRHKITKRGQNVTFRCDPISEHNRLYWYRQTLGQGPEFLTYFQNEAQLEKSRLLSDRFSAERPKGSFSTLEIQRTEQGDSAMYLCASSSNRVGGADTQYFGPGTRLTVL.

The chain uses TRBV11-2 and TRBJ2-2, with D possibly TRBD2 on 5 matching bases. Looked up from germline, CDR1 is SGHAT and CDR2 is FQNNGV. V was pared by 2 bases and J by 7 bases, with 14 bases between. This CDR3 region has 15 residues. Here the CDR3 reads CASSLSPAEGGELFF. The CDR3 region has the DNA TGTGCCAGCAGCTTAAGTCCGGCCGAGGGCGGGGAGCTGTTTTTT.

The genes are TRBV11-3 and TRBJ2-6; 11 bases align to TRBD2. Germline CDR1 reads SGHNT; CDR2 reads YENEEA. J gave up 0 bases and V 4 bases, and 8 bases lay outside the gene matches. The CDR3 is 19 amino acids. The chain's CDR3 is CASSSSPGTSGSGANVLTF. CDR3 nucleotides: TGTGCCAGCAGCTCGTCCCCTGGGACTAGCGGCTCTGGGGCCAACGTCCTGACTTTC.

This clone has only a few counts. V usage is TRBV6-6 and J usage is TRBJ2-7, with a weak D call TRBD1 (5 bases). V lost 7 bases to trimming and J lost 5 bases, with 9 bases between them. CDR1 and CDR2 (germline): MNHNY, SVGAGI (reference sequence). CDR3 length: 11 amino acids. CDR3 amino acids: CASTWGNEQYF. The CDR3 nucleotides are TGTGCCAGCACCTGGGGCAACGAGCAGTACTTC.

This clone was seen only a few times. Here the CDR3 reads CAISGRQGASSPLHF. The CDR3 DNA reads TGTGCCATCAGCGGGAGACAGGGGGCCTCTTCGCCCCTCCACTTT. The chain recombines TRBV10-3 with TRBJ1-6; TRBD1 matches at 10 bases. After removal of 6 bases from V and 13 bases from J, the junction contained 12 bases not matched to a gene. This CDR3 is built from 15 residues. CDR1 is ENHRY, CDR2 SYGVKD, per germline.

The gene calls are TRBV27 and TRBJ1-1; D unresolved. From germline, CDR1 is MNHEY and CDR2 SMNVEV (reference sequence). Between the trimmed V and J ends, which lost 2 bases and 6 bases, there was a span of 10 bases. CDR3 length: 13 amino acids. CDR3 in DNA: TGTGCCAGCAGTTTAGTAATGGGCGCTGAAGCTTTCTTT. It codes for CASSLVMGAEAFF.

The chain joins TRBV29-1 to TRBJ2-1; D is possibly TRBD2 (6 bases). The CDR3 has 14 amino acids. Trimming left V 3 bases short and J 4 bases short, with 13 bases between. Germline CDR1 SQVTM, CDR2 ANQGSEA. CDR3 loop: CSVDGDWGYNEQFF. The CDR3 coding sequence is TGCAGCGTTGATGGGGACTGGGGATACAATGAGCAGTTCTTC.

The V call is TRBV7-9, the J call TRBJ2-2; D perhaps matches TRBD1 (5 bases). V was clipped by 2 bases and J by 1 base, with 20 bases between them. The CDR3 covers 19 residues. Germline V gives CDR1 SEHNR, CDR2 FQNEAQ (reference sequence). CDR3 DNA sequence: TGTGCCAGCAGCTTAAAGGGGATTGGGCAAAGACTGAACACCGGGGAGCTGTTTTTT. Protein product: CASSLKGIGQRLNTGELFF.

This clone came up a few times. This rearrangement joins TRBV29-1 to TRBJ1-1; the match to TRBD1 covers 7 bases. The CDR3 totals 11 residues. CDR1 and CDR2 from the germline V gene are SQVTM and ANQGSEA. Losses at the gene ends were 8 bases for V and 10 bases for J; bases not matched to a gene: 10. This chain's CDR3 is CSSEGAGGAFF. The CDR3, as DNA: TGCAGCTCAGAGGGGGCGGGGGGAGCTTTCTTT.

The genes are TRBV4-2 and TRBJ1-2; D gene unclear. This CDR3 region has 14 residues. Germline CDR1 LGHNA, CDR2 YNFKEQ. V lost 1 base to trimming and J lost 1 base, with 7 bases between them. CDR3: CASSQVEGNYGYTF. DNA of the CDR3: TGTGCCAGCAGCCAAGTTGAGGGTAACTATGGCTACACCTTC.

The chain employs TRBV6-6 and TRBJ2-6, with D unresolved. Germline CDR1 and CDR2: MNHNY and SVGAGI (reference sequence). Between the trimmed V and J ends, which lost 2 bases and 4 bases, there was a span of 3 bases. The CDR3 is 13 amino acids. CDR3 DNA sequence: TGTGCCAGCAGTTACCCGGGGGCCAACGTCCTGACTTTC. Its protein is CASSYPGANVLTF.